This TCR beta chain was retrieved from a study of cytomegalovirus exposure and HLA in healthy donors. General observations from the study: Presence/absence analyses assumed roughly uniform sequencing depth across donors.

The CDR3 is 13 amino acids. Germline V CDR1 and CDR2: GTSNPN, SVGIG (reference sequence). V was shortened by 0 bases and J by 5 bases, with 11 bases between the two germline ends. Vbeta (60) and Jbeta (13) primers were used in the PCR. Sequencing used immunoSEQ multiplex PCR; TCRdb keeps in-frame clones, though not all of them. The top ten hold around 2% of the sample, which has 150,000 to 200,000 clones, 81% seen once. These donors, healthy bone marrow donors, were studied. Donors counted as nominally healthy when sampled, yet unrecorded immune exposures were likely. A note on this clone: Its antigen is not identified.

The TCR was taken from a woman aged 18 to 35 in good health and CMV-seropositive. Input material: PBMCs. The V call is TRBV30, the J call TRBJ2-7; no firm D call. CDR3 sequence reads: CAWSVSMLNEQYF. The CDR3 nucleotides read TGTGCCTGGAGTGTAAGCATGTTGAACGAGCAGTACTTC. Together with reference TRBV30 and TRBJ2-7, the CDR3 gives the full variable domain: SQTIHQWPATLVQPVGSPLSLECTVEGTSNPNLYWYRQAAGRGLQLLFYSVGIGQISSEVPQNLSASRPQDRQFILSSKKLLLSDSGFYLCAWSVSMLNEQYFGPGTRLTVT.